Listed below are T cell receptor beta chains from one sample, sequenced in a study of shared clonotypes between healthy human individuals. The table came from immunoSEQ multiplex PCR; TCRdb's copy has only in-frame clones and leaves some out. The sample consists of around 1,900,000 clones, about 94% of them appearing once. Sequenced sample: naive CD8+ T cells from PBMCs. Receptors were obtained from a man younger than 30 in good health. Some clones in this sample may be carry-over from other donors' samples. The CDR3 runs from the conserved cysteine through the conserved F or W. Each record gives: CDR3 length, J gene, V gene, clone size, D gene, CDR3 protein, CDR3 DNA. The D gene is left open where the match is weak. Clone size is not always given. Where it is, it says once, few, many or a class for expanded clones.

len: 13
j_gene: TRBJ2-5
v_gene: TRBV15
abundance: -
d_gene: -
CDR3aa: CATEGLLRETQYF
CDR3nt: TGTGCCACTGAGGGACTCCTTCGTGAGACCCAGTACTTC

len: 13
j_gene: TRBJ2-2
v_gene: TRBV10-2
abundance: -
d_gene: -
CDR3aa: CASSNRDTGELFF
CDR3nt: TGCGCCAGCAGTAATCGAGACACCGGGGAGCTGTTTTTT

len: 16
j_gene: TRBJ2-3
v_gene: TRBV28
abundance: -
d_gene: TRBD2
CDR3aa: CASSQPERENTDTQYF
CDR3nt: TGTGCCAGCAGTCAACCCGAGCGGGAGAACACAGATACGCAGTATTTT

len: 18
j_gene: TRBJ2-5
v_gene: TRBV7-9
abundance: -
d_gene: TRBD2
CDR3aa: CASSLELPGEGYQETQYF
CDR3nt: TGTGCCAGCAGCCTCGAACTGCCCGGGGAGGGCTACCAAGAGACCCAGTACTTC

len: 13
j_gene: TRBJ2-7
v_gene: TRBV19
abundance: -
d_gene: -
CDR3aa: CASSLRPVYEQYF
CDR3nt: TGTGCCAGTAGTCTTAGACCGGTCTACGAGCAGTACTTC

len: 15
j_gene: TRBJ2-7
v_gene: TRBV5-1
abundance: -
d_gene: -
CDR3aa: CASSPSWGHTDEQYF
CDR3nt: TGCGCCAGCAGCCCATCGTGGGGACATACGGACGAGCAGTACTTC

len: 15
j_gene: TRBJ2-1
v_gene: TRBV6-5
abundance: -
d_gene: -
CDR3aa: CASSYSIGSYDEQFF
CDR3nt: TGTGCCAGCAGTTACTCGATCGGTTCGTACGATGAGCAGTTCTTC

len: 15
j_gene: TRBJ2-1
v_gene: TRBV2
abundance: -
d_gene: TRBD2
CDR3aa: CASSEDGRAMDEQFF
CDR3nt: TGTGCCAGCAGTGAAGACGGGAGGGCCATGGATGAGCAGTTCTTC

len: 16
j_gene: TRBJ2-3
v_gene: TRBV28
abundance: -
d_gene: -
CDR3aa: CASSPLWVTSTDTQYF
CDR3nt: TGTGCCAGCAGCCCTCTCTGGGTAACTAGCACAGATACGCAGTATTTT

len: 13
j_gene: TRBJ2-1
v_gene: TRBV9
abundance: -
d_gene: -
CDR3aa: CASSKSGDNEQFF
CDR3nt: TGTGCCAGCAGCAAATCAGGGGACAATGAGCAGTTCTTC

len: 15
j_gene: TRBJ1-4
v_gene: TRBV28
abundance: -
d_gene: -
CDR3aa: CASSFPRGGDEKLFF
CDR3nt: TGTGCCAGCAGTTTCCCCAGGGGAGGTGATGAAAAACTGTTTTTT

len: 13
j_gene: TRBJ2-7
v_gene: TRBV2
abundance: once
d_gene: -
CDR3aa: CASSEGGPYEQYF
CDR3nt: TGTGCCAGCAGTGAGGGCGGACCCTACGAGCAGTACTTC

len: 10
j_gene: TRBJ1-4
v_gene: TRBV28
abundance: -
d_gene: -
CDR3aa: CASGNEKLFF
CDR3nt: TGTGCCAGCGGTAATGAAAAACTGTTTTTT

len: 16
j_gene: TRBJ2-3
v_gene: TRBV9
abundance: -
d_gene: TRBD1
CDR3aa: CASSVGTGLSTDTQYF
CDR3nt: TGTGCCAGCAGCGTAGGGACAGGGTTGAGCACAGATACGCAGTATTTT

len: 17
j_gene: TRBJ2-3
v_gene: TRBV10-3
abundance: -
d_gene: TRBD2
CDR3aa: CAIRSAGLADRTDTQYF
CDR3nt: TGTGCCATCAGATCCGCGGGACTAGCGGACCGCACAGATACGCAGTATTTT

len: 11
j_gene: TRBJ2-1
v_gene: TRBV27
abundance: once
d_gene: -
CDR3aa: CASIRGWEQFF
CDR3nt: TGTGCCAGCATACGAGGCTGGGAGCAGTTCTTC

len: 16
j_gene: TRBJ2-2
v_gene: TRBV5-6
abundance: -
d_gene: -
CDR3aa: CASSLEARGYTGELFF
CDR3nt: TGTGCCAGCAGCTTGGAAGCGAGGGGGTACACCGGGGAGCTGTTTTTT

len: 17
j_gene: TRBJ1-1
v_gene: TRBV5-4
abundance: -
d_gene: TRBD1
CDR3aa: CASSNHPGTAMNTEAFF
CDR3nt: TGTGCCAGCAGCAACCACCCCGGGACAGCGATGAACACTGAAGCTTTCTTT

len: 14
j_gene: TRBJ2-1
v_gene: TRBV6-5
abundance: -
d_gene: -
CDR3aa: CASSYSAAYNEQFF
CDR3nt: TGTGCCAGCAGTTACTCGGCAGCATACAATGAGCAGTTCTTC

len: 16
j_gene: TRBJ2-5
v_gene: TRBV21-1
abundance: -
d_gene: -
CDR3aa: CASSTRQGRRGETQYF
CDR3nt: TGTGCCAGCAGCACAAGACAGGGGCGGCGAGGGGAGACCCAGTACTTC

len: 15
j_gene: TRBJ1-1
v_gene: TRBV28
abundance: -
d_gene: -
CDR3aa: CASSTGPEGNTEAFF
CDR3nt: TGTGCCAGCAGTACGGGACCTGAGGGAAACACTGAAGCTTTCTTT

len: 14
j_gene: TRBJ1-2
v_gene: TRBV28
abundance: -
d_gene: TRBD1
CDR3aa: CASSPTDRTYGYTF
CDR3nt: TGTGCCAGCAGTCCGACGGACAGGACTTATGGCTACACCTTC

len: 13
j_gene: TRBJ1-4
v_gene: TRBV27
abundance: -
d_gene: -
CDR3aa: CASSSLMDEKLFF
CDR3nt: TGTGCCAGCAGTTCTCTTATGGATGAAAAACTGTTTTTT

len: 12
j_gene: TRBJ2-3
v_gene: TRBV11-2
abundance: -
d_gene: -
CDR3aa: CASSRGADTQYF
CDR3nt: TGTGCCAGCAGCCGAGGTGCAGATACGCAGTATTTT

len: 16
j_gene: TRBJ1-5
v_gene: TRBV25-1
abundance: few
d_gene: -
CDR3aa: CASAPTSVNGNQPQHF
CDR3nt: TGTGCCAGCGCCCCAACTAGTGTTAATGGCAATCAGCCCCAGCATTTT

len: 14
j_gene: TRBJ2-5
v_gene: TRBV9
abundance: -
d_gene: -
CDR3aa: CASSAAGTKETQYF
CDR3nt: TGTGCCAGCAGCGCGGCGGGGACAAAAGAGACCCAGTACTTC

len: 18
j_gene: TRBJ1-3
v_gene: TRBV27
abundance: -
d_gene: -
CDR3aa: CASSFLNPAEGTGNTIYF
CDR3nt: TGTGCCAGCAGTTTCCTCAATCCCGCTGAGGGTACTGGAAACACCATATATTTT

len: 16
j_gene: TRBJ2-1
v_gene: TRBV4-3
abundance: -
d_gene: TRBD1
CDR3aa: CASSPGTAKSYNEQFF
CDR3nt: TGCGCCAGCAGCCCGGGGACAGCCAAATCCTACAATGAGCAGTTCTTC

len: 16
j_gene: TRBJ1-5
v_gene: TRBV2
abundance: -
d_gene: -
CDR3aa: CASSWGLGRGNQPQHF
CDR3nt: TGTGCCAGCAGTTGGGGGTTGGGTAGGGGCAATCAGCCCCAGCATTTT